This T cell receptor (beta chain) was documented in a study of PD-L1 blockade in urothelial cancer (dated by TCRdb to the late 2010s). As for the study more broadly: Therapy was started in the mid-2010s for all patients, and atezolizumab 1,200 mg was administered intravenously every 3 weeks. In the same patients, pretreatment tumors underwent whole exome sequencing and RNA sequencing in addition to TCR sequencing. Progression-free survival longer than 6 months counted as durable clinical benefit, and TCR features were additionally tested against both progression-free and overall survival. Pretreatment blood TCR-seq was available for about 28 patients, at least one posttreatment blood collection was obtained for 25 or so patients, and tumor TCR-seq was available for 25 or so patients. Nine patients achieved durable clinical benefit and fewer than 25 did not. Somatic, immune and clinical correlates of response to PD-L1 blockade with atezolizumab in urothelial cancer were the focus of an exploratory multi-omic analysis. Pretreatment tumor samples, along with matched peripheral blood serially collected before and after atezolizumab treatment, were subjected to TCR sequencing. Blood samples yielded a median of about 150,000 T cells and roughly 83,000 unique TCRs, with median clonality 0.080. Blood samples were analyzed 3 weeks after the start of treatment (second dose) and 6 weeks after the start of treatment. An ECOG performance status of 0 or 1 was recorded for the patients, and 0 to 3 prior chemotherapy regimens had been received by the patients. About 85% of the roughly 30 patients were males with bladder-origin urothelial cancer, and about 65% of the roughly 30 reported a prior smoking history.

Comments on this clone: There is no known antigen for this receptor. Per-base qualities were not stored, and no clone one base away is much larger.

Each PCR received spiked-in synthetic TCR analog templates so that absolute template abundance could be estimated from read counts. TCRbeta CDR3 regions were amplified from genomic DNA with bias-controlled V and J gene primers using the immunoSEQ assay. Sequencing of rearranged TCRbeta segments was done at approximately 20X coverage. As for the authors' bioinformatics: Sequencing errors were corrected by clustering, and CDR3s were annotated against IMGT so that V, D and J genes could be assigned. Downstream analyses used only productive TCRbeta rearrangements and left out out-of-frame or stop-codon sequences. Clonality was computed as one minus Shannon entropy normalized by the log of the number of unique productive sequences. Fisher's exact test with Benjamini-Hochberg correction, at a threshold of adjusted p below 0.01, was used to find clones that differed between time points or between blood and tumor. Held by TCRdb, this immuneACCESS table contains in-frame sequences only and omits some clones. Under half of the omission traces to an unresolved V gene where checked; the cause of the rest is unknown. That table furnishes V, J and clone size, whereas the DNA furnished D and trimming. The sample contains about 120,000 clones, more than 75% of them found a single time. Of the sample, 2.4% is held by the ten largest clones.

Overall study results and their limits: Because the sample size was small (n of about 29) and many exploratory analyses were performed, the results are intended to be hypothesis-generating. Improved progression-free and overall survival was found to be associated with pretreatment peripheral blood TCR clonality below the median. Patients with durable benefit showed greater expansion of tumor-associated TCR clones in peripheral blood 3 weeks after starting treatment (n ≈ 23, p = 0.022).

CDR1 and CDR2 (GTSNPN, SVGIG) derive from the germline V gene (reference sequence). The CDR3, cysteine through phenylalanine, is 16 amino acids long. The kept DNA is CDR3 alone, 48 bases in frame from the first base. From V the trimming removes 2 bases and from J it removes 2 bases, while the gene matches leave 9 bases of the junction unaccounted for. In the paper's terms, the time point label means: peripheral blood 6 weeks after treatment start. The cohort comprised nearly 30 patients with locally advanced or metastatic urothelial carcinoma treated at Memorial Sloan Kettering on a trial protocol. Peripheral blood mononuclear cells were collected from each patient pretreatment and during treatment, giving between 1 and 8 total time points per patient. The Qiagen DNeasy Blood extraction kit was used to purify genomic DNA from total PBMCs and tumor samples. PBMCs were collected pretreatment and during treatment, and were isolated and stored as previously described.

The V and J segments used are TRBV30 and TRBJ1-5, with 7 junctional bases fitting TRBD1. The sequencing here drew on PBMCs, taken around atezolizumab (anti-PD-L1) treatment. This TCR came from a man aged 45-60 years with urothelial cancer. The CDR3 amino acid sequence is: CAWSPLRQGGNQPQHF. The bases read TGTGCCTGGAGTCCTCTAAGACAGGGTGGCAATCAGCCCCAGCATTTT.